This T cell receptor beta chain comes out of a study of blood T cell repertoires in COVID-19. CDR1 is SNHLY, CDR2 FYNNEI, per germline. The V end lost 3 bases, the J end lost 5 bases, and 11 bases lay between the germline ends. The CDR3 is 14 residues long. How the authors handled the data: Estimates of nucleated cell counts were drawn from the amplification of reference gene primers. Some clones are missing from TCRdb's copy, which holds only in-frame ones; the method was immunoSEQ multiplex PCR. V, J and clone size are those of that table, while D and trimming were read from the DNA. The table records 120,000 to 150,000 clones, 70% to 90% of them present only once.

Sequenced input: peripheral blood. The sequence was collected from a human donor in a cohort sampled during active COVID-19. The V call is TRBV2, the J call TRBJ1-5, with a weak D call TRBD1 (5 bases). The DNA for the CDR3 is TGTGCCAGCAGTGATAGGGCCAGGGATCAGCCCCAGCATTTT. Its protein product is CASSDRARDQPQHF.